The T cell receptor beta chain described here comes from a study of cytomegalovirus exposure and HLA in healthy donors. Both 60 Vbeta primers and 13 Jbeta primers went into the PCR. Clones were read by immunoSEQ multiplex PCR, and TCRdb kept only the in-frame ones, dropping some. The data contain 180,000 or so clones, less than 85% of them singletons. General study results and limits: A later analysis linked a missense DCLRE1C variant to TCR beta V- and J-gene trimming. A later analysis showed that HLA-associated TCR beta chains had undergone more clonal expansion than equally common others. In a later analysis, parvovirus B19, influenza, CMV and Epstein-Barr virus appeared linked to several top co-occurrence clusters.

Notes on this clone: Its cognate antigen is unknown. The identical CDR3 is also encoded by other nucleotide sequences in the sample.

The V gene lost 0 bases and the J gene lost 2 bases, with 8 bases spanning the gap. Germline CDR1 reads SGDLS; CDR2 reads YYNGEE. CDR3 length: 14 residues. Sample: PBMCs. This chain joins TRBV9 and TRBJ1-2, with D unclear. This sequence was found in a male donor in good health and CMV-seronegative. CDR3 in DNA: TGTGCCAGCAGCGTAGGTACGGGGAACTATGGCTACACCTTC. This encodes CASSVGTGNYGYTF.